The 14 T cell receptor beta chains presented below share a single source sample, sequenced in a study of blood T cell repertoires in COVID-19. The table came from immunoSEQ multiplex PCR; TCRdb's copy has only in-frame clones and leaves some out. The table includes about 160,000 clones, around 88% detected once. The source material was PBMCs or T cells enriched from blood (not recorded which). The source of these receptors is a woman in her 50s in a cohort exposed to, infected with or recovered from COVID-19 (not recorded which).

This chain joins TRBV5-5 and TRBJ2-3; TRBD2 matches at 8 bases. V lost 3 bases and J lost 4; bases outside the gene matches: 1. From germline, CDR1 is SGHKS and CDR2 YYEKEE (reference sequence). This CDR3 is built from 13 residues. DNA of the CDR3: TGTGCCAGCAGCTCCGGGGGGGCAGATACGCAGTATTTT. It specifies CASSSGGADTQYF. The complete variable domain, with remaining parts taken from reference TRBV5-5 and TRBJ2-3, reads DAGVTQSPTHLIKTRGQQVTLRCSPISGHKSVSWYQQVLGQGPQFIFQYYEKEERGRGNFPDRFSARQFPNYSSELNVNALLLGDSALYLCASSSGGADTQYFGPGTRLTVL.

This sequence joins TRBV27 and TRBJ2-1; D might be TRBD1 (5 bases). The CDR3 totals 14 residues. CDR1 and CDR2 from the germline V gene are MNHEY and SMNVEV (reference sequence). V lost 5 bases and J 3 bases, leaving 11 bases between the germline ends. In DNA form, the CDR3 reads TGTGCCAGCAGTACATTAGACAGCTACAATGAGCAGTTCTTC. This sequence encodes CASSTLDSYNEQFF.

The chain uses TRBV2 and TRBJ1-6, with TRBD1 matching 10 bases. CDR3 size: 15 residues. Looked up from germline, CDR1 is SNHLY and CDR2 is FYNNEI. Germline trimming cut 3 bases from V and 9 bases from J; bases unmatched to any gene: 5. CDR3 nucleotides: TGTGCCAGCAGTGACGCAGACAGGGGGCCTTCACCCCTCCACTTT. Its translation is CASSDADRGPSPLHF.

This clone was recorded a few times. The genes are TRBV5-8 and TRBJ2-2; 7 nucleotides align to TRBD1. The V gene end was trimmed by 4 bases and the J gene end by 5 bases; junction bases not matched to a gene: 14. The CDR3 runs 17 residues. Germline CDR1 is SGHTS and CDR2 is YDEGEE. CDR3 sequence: CASSQTRQGSWTGELFF. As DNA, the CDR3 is TGTGCCAGCAGCCAAACAAGACAGGGTTCATGGACCGGGGAGCTGTTTTTT. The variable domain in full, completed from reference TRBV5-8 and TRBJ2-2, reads EAGVTQSPTHLIKTRGQQATLRCSPISGHTSVYWYQQALGLGLQFLLWYDEGEERNRGNFPPRFSGRQFPNYSSELNVNALELEDSALYLCASSQTRQGSWTGELFFGEGSRLTVL.

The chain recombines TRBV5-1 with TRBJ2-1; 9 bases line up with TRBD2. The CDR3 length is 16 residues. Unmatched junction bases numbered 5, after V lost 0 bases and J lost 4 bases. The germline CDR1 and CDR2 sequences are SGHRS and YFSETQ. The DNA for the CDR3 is TGCGCCAGCAGCTTGGCTAGCGGGGCCGGATACAATGAGCAGTTCTTC. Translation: CASSLASGAGYNEQFF. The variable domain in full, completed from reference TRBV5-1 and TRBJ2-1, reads KAGVTQTPRYLIKTRGQQVTLSCSPISGHRSVSWYQQTPGQGLQFLFEYFSETQRNKGNFPGRFSGRQFSNSRSEMNVSTLELGDSALYLCASSLASGAGYNEQFFGPGTRLTVL.

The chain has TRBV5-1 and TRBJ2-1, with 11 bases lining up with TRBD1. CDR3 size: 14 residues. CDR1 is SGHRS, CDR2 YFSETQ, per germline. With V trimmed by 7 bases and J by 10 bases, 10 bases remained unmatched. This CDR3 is CASGPGQGVEEQFF. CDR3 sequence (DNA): TGCGCCAGCGGACCGGGACAGGGGGTAGAAGAGCAGTTCTTC.

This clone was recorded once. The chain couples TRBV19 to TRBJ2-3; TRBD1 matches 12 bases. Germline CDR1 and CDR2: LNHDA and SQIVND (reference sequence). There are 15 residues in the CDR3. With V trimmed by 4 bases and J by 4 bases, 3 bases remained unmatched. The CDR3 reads CASSRDRGRADTQYF. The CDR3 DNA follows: TGTGCCAGTAGTAGGGACAGGGGGCGCGCAGATACGCAGTATTTT.

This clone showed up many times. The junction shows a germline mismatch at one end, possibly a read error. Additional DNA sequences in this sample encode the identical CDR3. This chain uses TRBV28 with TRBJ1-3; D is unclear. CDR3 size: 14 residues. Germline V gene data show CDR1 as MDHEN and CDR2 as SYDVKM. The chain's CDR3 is CASRLGSSGNTIYF. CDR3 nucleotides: TGTGCCAGCCGTTTAGGGAGCTCTGGAAACACCATATATTTT.

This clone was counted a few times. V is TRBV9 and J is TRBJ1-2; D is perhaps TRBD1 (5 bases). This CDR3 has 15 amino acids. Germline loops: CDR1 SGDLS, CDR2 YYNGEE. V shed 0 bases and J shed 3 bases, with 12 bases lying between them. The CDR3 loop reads CASSVDIAGDYGYTF. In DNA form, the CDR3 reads TGTGCCAGCAGCGTAGACATCGCGGGGGACTATGGCTACACCTTC.

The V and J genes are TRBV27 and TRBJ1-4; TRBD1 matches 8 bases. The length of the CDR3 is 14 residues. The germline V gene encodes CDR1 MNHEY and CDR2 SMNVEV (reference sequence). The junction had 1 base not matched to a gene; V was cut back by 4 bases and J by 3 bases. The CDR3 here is CASSSRGPNEKLFF. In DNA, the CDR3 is TGTGCCAGCAGTTCCAGGGGGCCTAATGAAAAACTGTTTTTT.

CDR3 region: CASIRGPGELFF. The CDR3 bases are TGTGCCAGTATTAGGGGGCCAGGGGAGCTGTTTTTT. The chain combines TRBV19 with TRBJ2-2; 7 nucleotides agree with TRBD1. This CDR3 is 12 amino acids long. CDR1 is LNHDA and CDR2 is SQIVND in the germline V gene (reference sequence). V was pared by 7 bases and J by 8 bases, with 4 bases of the junction left unmatched.

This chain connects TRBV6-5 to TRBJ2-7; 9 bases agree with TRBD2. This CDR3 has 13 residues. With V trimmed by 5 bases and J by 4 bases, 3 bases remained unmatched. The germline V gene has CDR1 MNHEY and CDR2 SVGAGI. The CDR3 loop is CASSRSGRYEQYF. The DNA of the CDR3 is TGTGCCAGCAGTCGGAGCGGGAGGTACGAGCAGTACTTC.

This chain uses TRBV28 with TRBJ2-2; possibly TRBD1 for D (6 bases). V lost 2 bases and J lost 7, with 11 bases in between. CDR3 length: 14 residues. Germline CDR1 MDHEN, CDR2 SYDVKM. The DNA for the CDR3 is TGTGCCAGCAGTTTAAGGCAGGGGAGCGGGGAGCTGTTTTTT. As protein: CASSLRQGSGELFF.

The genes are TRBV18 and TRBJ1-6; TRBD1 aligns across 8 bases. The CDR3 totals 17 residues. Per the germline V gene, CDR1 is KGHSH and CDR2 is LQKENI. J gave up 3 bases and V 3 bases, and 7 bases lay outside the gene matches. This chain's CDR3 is CASSPSKGQGYNSPLHF. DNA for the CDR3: TGTGCCAGCTCACCGTCGAAAGGACAGGGCTATAATTCACCCCTCCACTTT.